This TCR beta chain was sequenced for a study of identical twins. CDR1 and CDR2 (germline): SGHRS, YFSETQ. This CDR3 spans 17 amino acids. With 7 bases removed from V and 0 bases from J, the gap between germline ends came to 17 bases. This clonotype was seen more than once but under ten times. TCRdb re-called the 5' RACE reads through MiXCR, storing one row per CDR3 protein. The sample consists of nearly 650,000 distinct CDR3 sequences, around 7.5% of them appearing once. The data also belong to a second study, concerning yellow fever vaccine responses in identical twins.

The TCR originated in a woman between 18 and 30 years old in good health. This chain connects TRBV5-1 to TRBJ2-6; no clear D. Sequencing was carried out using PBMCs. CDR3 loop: CASHISDVASGANVLTF. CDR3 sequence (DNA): TGCGCCAGCCATATTTCGGACGTTGCCTCTGGGGCCAACGTCCTGACTTTC.